This TCR beta chain emerged from a study of CD4 T cells in relation to SARS-CoV-2 and coronaviruses. Study as a whole: After roughly ten days of antigen culture, PBMC TCR beta CDR3s were sequenced.

The CDR3 extends over 16 amino acids. From germline, CDR1 is MNHNY and CDR2 SVGAGI (reference sequence). V lost 4 bases to trimming and J lost 2 bases; unmatched junction nucleotides: 8. The unexposed donors gave CD4+ T cells in about 2011-2018, prior to COVID-19. The cells were cultured for approximately 10 days before CD4+ T cells were isolated. Some 1.9 million PBMCs per well were cultured with 9 to 10 IU/ml IL-2. Fresh IL-2 medium replaced half the medium on days 3 and 7. With respect to this clone: Its target is not known.

Sequencing was performed with immunoSEQ multiplex PCR; in TCRdb, only in-frame clones are kept and a portion is missing. The sample has about 29,000 clones; 60% to 85% are singletons. Specimen: CD4+ T cells from PBMCs, cultured in vitro. The chain carries TRBV6-6 and TRBJ2-5, with TRBD2 matching 9 bases. This TCR was sampled from a human donor in good health. CDR3 DNA sequence: TGTGCCAGCAGTTTCATACTAGCGGGTGGGCAAGAGACCCAGTACTTC. Residues: CASSFILAGGQETQYF.